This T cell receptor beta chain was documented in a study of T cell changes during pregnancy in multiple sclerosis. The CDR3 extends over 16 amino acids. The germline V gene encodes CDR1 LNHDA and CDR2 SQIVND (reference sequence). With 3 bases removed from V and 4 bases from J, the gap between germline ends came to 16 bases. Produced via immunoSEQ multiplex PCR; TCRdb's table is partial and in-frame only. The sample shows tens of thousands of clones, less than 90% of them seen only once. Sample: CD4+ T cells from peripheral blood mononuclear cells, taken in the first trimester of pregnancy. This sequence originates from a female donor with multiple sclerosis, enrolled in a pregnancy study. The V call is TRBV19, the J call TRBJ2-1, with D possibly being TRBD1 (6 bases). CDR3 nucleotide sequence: TGTGCCAGTAGTATTGGCACAGGGTACACATACAATGAGCAGTTCTTC. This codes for CASSIGTGYTYNEQFF.